This T cell receptor (beta chain) was obtained from a study of cytomegalovirus exposure and HLA in healthy donors. This PCR relied on a set of 60 Vbeta primers and 13 Jbeta primers. Data came from immunoSEQ multiplex PCR; TCRdb stores just in-frame clones and leaves some out. The sample yields 130,000 or so clones, about three quarters seen once. Specimen: PBMCs. This TCR was sampled from a female donor in good health and CMV-seronegative.

The CDR3 reads CASSVGFAVSGYTF. CDR3 coding DNA: TGTGCCAGCAGCGTCGGGTTCGCTGTGAGTGGCTACACCTTC. The chain carries TRBV9 and TRBJ1-2, with D unresolved. Per the germline V gene, CDR1 is SGDLS and CDR2 is YYNGEE. Deletions cut 2 bases from V and 7 bases from J, with 15 bases between. CDR3 length: 14 residues.